A single sample gave rise to the 6 T cell receptor beta chains below, sequenced in a study of blood T cell repertoires in COVID-19. Assay: immunoSEQ multiplex PCR; the TCRdb copy retains only in-frame clones and omits some. The sample contains hundreds of thousands of clones, about 86% of which appear only once. Material for sequencing was PBMCs or T cells enriched from blood (not recorded which). The receptors derive from a man younger than 45 with acute COVID-19.

This rearrangement joins TRBV2 to TRBJ2-1, with 11 nucleotides matching TRBD1. The CDR3 has 15 amino acids. Germline loops: CDR1 SNHLY, CDR2 FYNNEI. The V segment lost 7 bases and the J segment 6 bases; nucleotides outside the gene matches: 8. The DNA of the CDR3 is TGTGCCAGCAAAAGTACCGGGACAGGGGGCAATGAGCAGTTCTTC. This codes for CASKSTGTGGNEQFF.

V and J are TRBV24-1 and TRBJ2-1; tentative D call: TRBD2 (5 bases). V was pared by 5 bases and J by 5 bases, with 6 bases between. Germline CDR1 and CDR2: KGHDR and SFDVKD. The CDR3 sequence is 12 residues long. The CDR3 protein is CATSGRDNEQFF. In nucleotides, the CDR3 is TGTGCCACCAGTGGGCGGGACAATGAGCAGTTCTTC.

The V and J genes are TRBV5-1 and TRBJ2-1, with TRBD2 identical over 8 bases. CDR1 and CDR2 from the germline V gene are SGHRS and YFSETQ. The CDR3 is 15 residues long. The junction had 13 bases not matched to a gene; V was cut back by 6 bases and J by 8 bases. CDR3 in DNA: TGCGCCAGCACCGGCCGGGGGGGTGATTACGATGAGCAGTTCTTC. This translates into CASTGRGGDYDEQFF.

V usage is TRBV7-2 and J usage is TRBJ2-3; 14 bases map to TRBD2. The CDR3 extends over 17 amino acids. Trimming took 4 bases from V and 5 from J; bases not matched to a gene: 8. Germline V gives CDR1 SGHTA, CDR2 FQGNSA. CDR3: CASSSTGLAGGGDTQYF. CDR3 nucleotides: TGTGCCAGCAGCTCGACCGGACTAGCGGGAGGTGGAGATACGCAGTATTTT. The full variable domain, its missing parts supplied by reference TRBV7-2 and TRBJ2-3, is GAGVSQSPSNKVTEKGKDVELRCDPISGHTALYWYRQSLGQGLEFLIYFQGNSAPDKSGLPSDRFSAERTGGSVSTLTIQRTQQEDSAVYLCASSSTGLAGGGDTQYFGPGTRLTVL.

This clone appeared once. The CDR3 DNA is TGTGCCAGCAGCGACCCCCCGGGACAGGGGTTGGACTATGGCTACACCTTC. Its protein is CASSDPPGQGLDYGYTF. The J gene is TRBJ1-2, the V gene TRBV9; 10 bases align to TRBD1. Germline V gene data show CDR1 as SGDLS and CDR2 as YYNGEE. V lost 3 bases, J lost 3 bases, and 11 bases stayed unmatched. The CDR3 has 17 amino acids.

CDR3 DNA sequence: TGCAGCGTTGAAGGGCAGGGAAAAAAAGAGACCCAGTACTTC. Its translation is CSVEGQGKKETQYF. The rearrangement uses TRBV29-1 and TRBJ2-5, with D possibly TRBD1 on 5 matching bases. V gave up 1 base and J gave up 3 bases, with 12 bases separating them. This CDR3 region has 14 residues. CDR1 and CDR2 (germline): SQVTM, ANQGSEA.